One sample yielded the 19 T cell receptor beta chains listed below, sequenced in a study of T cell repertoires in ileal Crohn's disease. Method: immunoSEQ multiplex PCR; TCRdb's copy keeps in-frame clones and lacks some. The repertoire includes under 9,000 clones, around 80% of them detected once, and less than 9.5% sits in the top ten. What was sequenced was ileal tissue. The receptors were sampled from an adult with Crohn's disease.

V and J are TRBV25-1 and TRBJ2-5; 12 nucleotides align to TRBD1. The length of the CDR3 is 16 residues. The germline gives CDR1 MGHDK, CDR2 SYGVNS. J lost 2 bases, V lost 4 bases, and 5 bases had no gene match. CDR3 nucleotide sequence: TGTGCCAGCAGTGGCCGGGACAGGGGGCTTCAAGAGACCCAGTACTTC. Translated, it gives CASSGRDRGLQETQYF.

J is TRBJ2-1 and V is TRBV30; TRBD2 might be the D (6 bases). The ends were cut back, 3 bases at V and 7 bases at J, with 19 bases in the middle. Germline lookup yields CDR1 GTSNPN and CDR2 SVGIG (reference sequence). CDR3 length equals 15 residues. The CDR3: CAWRGLGAEGNEQFF. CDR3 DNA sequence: TGTGCCTGGAGGGGACTGGGCGCGGAGGGGAATGAGCAGTTCTTC.

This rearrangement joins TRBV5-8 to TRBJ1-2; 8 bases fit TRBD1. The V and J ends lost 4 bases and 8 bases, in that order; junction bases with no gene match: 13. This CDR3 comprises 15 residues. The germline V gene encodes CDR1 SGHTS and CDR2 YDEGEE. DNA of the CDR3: TGTGCCAGCAGCCCTTGGACAGGGCCGGCCGGCGGCTACACCTTC. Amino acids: CASSPWTGPAGGYTF. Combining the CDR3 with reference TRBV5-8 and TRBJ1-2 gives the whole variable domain EAGVTQSPTHLIKTRGQQATLRCSPISGHTSVYWYQQALGLGLQFLLWYDEGEERNRGNFPPRFSGRQFPNYSSELNVNALELEDSALYLCASSPWTGPAGGYTFGSGTRLTVV.

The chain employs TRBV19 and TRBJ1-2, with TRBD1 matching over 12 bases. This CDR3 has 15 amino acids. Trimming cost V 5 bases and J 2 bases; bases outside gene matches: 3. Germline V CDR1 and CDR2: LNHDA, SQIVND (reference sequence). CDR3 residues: CASSGTGGSNYGYTF. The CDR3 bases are TGTGCCAGTAGTGGGACAGGGGGCTCGAACTATGGCTACACCTTC. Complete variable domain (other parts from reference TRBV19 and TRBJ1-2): DGGITQSPKYLFRKEGQNVTLSCEQNLNHDAMYWYRQDPGQGLRLIYYSQIVNDFQKGDIAEGYSVSREKKESFPLTVTSAQKNPTAFYLCASSGTGGSNYGYTFGSGTRLTVV.

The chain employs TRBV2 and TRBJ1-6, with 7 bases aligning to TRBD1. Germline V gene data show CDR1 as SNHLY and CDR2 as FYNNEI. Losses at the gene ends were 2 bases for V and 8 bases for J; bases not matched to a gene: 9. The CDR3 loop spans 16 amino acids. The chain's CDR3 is CASSERDSVMDSPLHF. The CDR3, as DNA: TGTGCCAGCAGTGAAAGGGACAGTGTAATGGATTCACCCCTCCACTTT.

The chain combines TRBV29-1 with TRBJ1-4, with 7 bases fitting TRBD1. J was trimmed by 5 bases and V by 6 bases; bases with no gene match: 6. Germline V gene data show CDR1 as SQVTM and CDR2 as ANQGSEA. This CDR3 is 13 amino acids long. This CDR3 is CSVRGRGNEKLFF. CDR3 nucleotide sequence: TGCAGCGTAAGGGGCAGGGGGAATGAAAAACTGTTTTTT.

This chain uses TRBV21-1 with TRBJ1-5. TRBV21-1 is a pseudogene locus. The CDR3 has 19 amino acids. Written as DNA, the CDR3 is TGTGCCAGCAGCAAAGAGGCGCCCCGGGAGGCCGCCAGCAATCAGCCCCAGCATTTT. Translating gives CASSKEAPREAASNQPQHF.

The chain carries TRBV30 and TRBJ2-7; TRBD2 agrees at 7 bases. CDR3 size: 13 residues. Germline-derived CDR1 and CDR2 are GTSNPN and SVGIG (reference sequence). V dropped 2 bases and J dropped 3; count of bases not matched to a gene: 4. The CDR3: CAWSRGGSYEQYF. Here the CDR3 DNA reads TGTGCCTGGAGTAGAGGCGGGAGCTACGAGCAGTACTTC.

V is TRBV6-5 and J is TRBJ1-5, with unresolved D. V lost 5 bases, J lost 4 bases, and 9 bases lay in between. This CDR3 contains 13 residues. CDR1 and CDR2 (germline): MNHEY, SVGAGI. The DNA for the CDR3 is TGTGCCAGCAGTACGACACAGAATCAGCCCCAGCATTTT. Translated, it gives CASSTTQNQPQHF.

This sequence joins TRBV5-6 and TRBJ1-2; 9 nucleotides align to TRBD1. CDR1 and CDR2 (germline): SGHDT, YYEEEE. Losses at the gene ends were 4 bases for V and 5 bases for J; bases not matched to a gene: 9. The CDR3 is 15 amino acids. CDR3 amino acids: CASSLRDRDLYGYTF. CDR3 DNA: TGTGCCAGCAGCCTCCGGGACAGGGACTTATATGGCTACACCTTC.

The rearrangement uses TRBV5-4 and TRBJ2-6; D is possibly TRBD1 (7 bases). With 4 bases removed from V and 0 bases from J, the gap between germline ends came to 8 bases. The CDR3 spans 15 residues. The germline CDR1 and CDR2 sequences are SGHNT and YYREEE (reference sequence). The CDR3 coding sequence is TGTGCCAGCAGCCAGGGGGGCTCTGGGGCCAACGTCCTGACTTTC. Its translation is CASSQGGSGANVLTF.

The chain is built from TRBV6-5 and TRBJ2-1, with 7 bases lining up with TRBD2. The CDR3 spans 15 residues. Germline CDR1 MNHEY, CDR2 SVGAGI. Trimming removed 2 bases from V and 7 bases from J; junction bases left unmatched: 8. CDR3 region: CASSYGTTLGNEQFF. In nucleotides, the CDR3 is TGTGCCAGCAGTTACGGGACTACCCTCGGGAATGAGCAGTTCTTC.

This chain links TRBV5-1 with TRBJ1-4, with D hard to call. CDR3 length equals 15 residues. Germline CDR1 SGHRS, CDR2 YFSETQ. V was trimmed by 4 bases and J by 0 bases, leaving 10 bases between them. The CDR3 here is CASSPGGATNEKLFF. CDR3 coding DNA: TGCGCCAGCAGCCCGGGAGGTGCAACTAATGAAAAACTGTTTTTT.

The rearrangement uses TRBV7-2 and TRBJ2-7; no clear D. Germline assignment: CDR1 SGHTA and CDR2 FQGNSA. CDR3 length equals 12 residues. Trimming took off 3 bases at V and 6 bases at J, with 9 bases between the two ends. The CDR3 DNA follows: TGTGCCAGCAGCTTTCTTAGGAGCGAGCAGTACTTC. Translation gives CASSFLRSEQYF. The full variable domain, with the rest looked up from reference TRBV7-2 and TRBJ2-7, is GAGVSQSPSNKVTEKGKDVELRCDPISGHTALYWYRQSLGQGLEFLIYFQGNSAPDKSGLPSDRFSAERTGGSVSTLTIQRTQQEDSAVYLCASSFLRSEQYFGPGTRLTVT.

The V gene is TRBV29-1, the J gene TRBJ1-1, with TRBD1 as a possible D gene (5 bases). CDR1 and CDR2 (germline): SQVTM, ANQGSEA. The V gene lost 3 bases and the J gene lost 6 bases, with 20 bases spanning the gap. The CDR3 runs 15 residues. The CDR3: CSVDGTQEGSSEAFF. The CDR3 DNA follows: TGCAGCGTTGACGGGACTCAGGAAGGATCTTCTGAAGCTTTCTTT.

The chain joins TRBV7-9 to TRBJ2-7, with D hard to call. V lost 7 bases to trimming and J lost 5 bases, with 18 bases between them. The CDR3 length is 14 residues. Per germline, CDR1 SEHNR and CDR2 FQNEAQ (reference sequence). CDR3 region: CASTNPGEYHEQYF. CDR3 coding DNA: TGTGCCAGCACCAACCCTGGAGAGTATCACGAGCAGTACTTC.

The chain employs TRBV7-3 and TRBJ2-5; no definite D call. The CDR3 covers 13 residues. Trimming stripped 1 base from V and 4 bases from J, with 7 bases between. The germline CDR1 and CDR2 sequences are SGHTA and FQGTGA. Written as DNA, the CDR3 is TGTGCCAGCAGCTTAAATAGAGGAGAGACCCAGTACTTC. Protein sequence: CASSLNRGETQYF.

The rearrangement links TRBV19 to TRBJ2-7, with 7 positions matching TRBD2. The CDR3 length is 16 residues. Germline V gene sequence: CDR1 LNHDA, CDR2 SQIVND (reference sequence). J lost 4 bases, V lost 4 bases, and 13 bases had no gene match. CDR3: CASSSGAGGGSYEQYF. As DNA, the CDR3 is TGTGCCAGTAGTAGCGGGGCCGGGGGAGGGAGTTACGAGCAGTACTTC.

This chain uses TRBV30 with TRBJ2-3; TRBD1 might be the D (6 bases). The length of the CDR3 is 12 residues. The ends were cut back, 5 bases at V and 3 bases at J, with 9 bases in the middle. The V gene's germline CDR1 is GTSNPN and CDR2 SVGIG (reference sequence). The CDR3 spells CAWGRGTDTQYF. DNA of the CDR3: TGTGCCTGGGGAAGGGGGACAGATACGCAGTATTTT.